This T cell receptor (beta chain) was captured by sequencing in a study of CD8+CD57+ T cells in acquired aplastic anemia (dated by TCRdb to the late 2010s). Turning to the overall study: Extracted DNA from sorted CD4+ and CD8+ cells averaged around 3.3 ug, ranging from about 0.17 to 30 ug. CD8+CD57+ expansion was defined as frequency above the mean frequency observed in healthy subjects.

Taken from the germline V gene, the CDR1 and CDR2 loops are KGHSH and LQKENI. Measured from the cysteine to the phenylalanine, the CDR3 is 14 residues long. Of the read, only the CDR3 DNA is kept; its 42 bases are in frame from base 1. Trimming costs V 3 bases and J 10 bases, and their ends lie 15 bases apart. Profiling of TCR beta VDJ combinations and CDR3 sequences used genomic DNA as the template. TCR repertoire sequencing was run on an Illumina HiSeq 2000. Per the authors' processing: Repertoires were assessed using TRBV/TRBJ rearrangement plots, CDR3 size and DJ length profiles, and Simpson's diversity index. The most abundant DNA sequence in the deep sequencing data was defined as the immunodominant clone. CDR3 amino acid sequences were checked for sharing between subjects and were compared against published repertoires and the VDJdb database. Starting from the raw public reads, TCRdb applied fastp trimming at Q25, assembled clones with MiXCR and retained in-frame beta chains. CDR3 protein sequences are deduplicated, and each keeps its most common genes and DNA. For this entry, the V and J calls and clone size follow TCRdb and not the study's own pipeline. Counted in this sample were 150,000 to 200,000 distinct CDR3 sequences; 48% of them appeared once. About 9.7% of the sample rests with the top ten.

With regard to this clonotype: It lacks a known antigen. Per-nucleotide qualities are absent, and no much larger clonotype sits a single base away.

Results the study describes overall, beyond this receptor: Some 30 CD8+ CDR3 sequences were found to be shared between patients and controls, but these sequences appeared to be highly expressed in patients and within the immunodominant clones of the patients. No significant difference in CD8+ Simpson's diversity was found between patients and healthy controls (P=0.060).

Flow cytometry had shown CD8+CD57+ cell expansion in the patients selected for sequencing. Every patient had a diagnosis of severe acquired aplastic anemia based on International Study of Aplastic Anemia and Agranulocytosis and Camitta criteria. No therapy had been received by the patients at the time of blood sampling. In this study, sorted CD4+ and CD8+ T cells from the blood of healthy subjects and of severe aplastic anemia patients had their TCR repertoires deep-sequenced. Patients were enrolled under clinicaltrials.gov protocols 00001620, 01623167, 00001397, 00071045, 00081523 and 00961064 in the USA. Ficoll-Paque density gradient centrifugation was used to isolate peripheral blood mononuclear cells. Before DNA extraction, CD4+ and CD8+ T cells were sorted with FACS or magnetic beads.

Sequenced input: sorted CD4+, CD8+, or CD8+CD57+ T cells (not recorded which) from PBMCs. The sequence derives from a human donor with aplastic anemia. The sequence links TRBV18 to TRBJ1-4, with the D gene not confidently named. The sequenced DNA is TGTGCCAGCTCACCGTCACAGCGAGATGGAAAACTGTTTTTT. The encoded protein is CASSPSQRDGKLFF.